Detailed here is one T cell receptor beta chain. CDR1 and CDR2 from the germline V gene are LNHDA and SQIVND (reference sequence). With 2 bases clipped from V and 4 bases from J, the junction kept 11 bases outside the gene matches. There are 17 residues in the CDR3. This sample is drawn from a study of blood T cell repertoires in COVID-19. Original processing methods: Reference gene primer amplification in the assay estimated nucleated cell counts. This table comes from immunoSEQ multiplex PCR, and its TCRdb copy is limited to in-frame clones, with some not included. For V, J and clone size, that table is used; D and trimming come from the DNA. The table shows about 180,000 clones, with 82% occurring only once.

The chain couples TRBV19 to TRBJ1-5, with 7 bases fitting TRBD1. Sequences were obtained from peripheral blood. This receptor was taken from a woman between 65 and 79 years old with acute or convalescent COVID-19. CDR3 amino acids: CASSILRGQGLNQPQHF. The CDR3 region has the DNA TGTGCCAGTAGTATACTTAGGGGGCAGGGCCTAAATCAGCCCCAGCATTTT. The whole variable domain, remainder taken from reference TRBV19 and TRBJ1-5, is DGGITQSPKYLFRKEGQNVTLSCEQNLNHDAMYWYRQDPGQGLRLIYYSQIVNDFQKGDIAEGYSVSREKKESFPLTVTSAQKNPTAFYLCASSILRGQGLNQPQHFGDGTRLSIL.